This entry lists 22 T cell receptor beta chains sequenced from one sample in a study of blood T cells in healthy people across ages (dated by TCRdb to 2014 to 2015). Libraries were built with 5' RACE. Sequencing took place on an Illumina HiSeq 2500. A second PCR of about 6 to 11 cycles was performed with a sample-barcoded 5' primer and a J-beta primer mix. TCRdb itself trimmed the public reads at Q25 with fastp, ran MiXCR and retained productive beta chains. Entries that share a CDR3 protein sequence are merged under the most common genes and DNA. This sample has 1 million or so distinct CDR3 sequences in its table, and 40% to 55% of those were observed once. The ten largest clones take up approximately 17% of the sample. Material: blood. The receptors originated from a woman aged 60 to 75 in good health.

The V gene is TRBV5-1, the J gene TRBJ2-7, with 7 positions matching TRBD1. The CDR3 runs to 16 residues. The germline gives CDR1 SGHRS, CDR2 YFSETQ. V shed 0 bases, J shed 3 bases, and the junction held 9 bases outside the gene matches. CDR3 protein: CASSLGFGTENYEQYF. CDR3 DNA: TGCGCCAGCAGCTTGGGCTTCGGGACAGAGAACTACGAGCAGTACTTC.

This chain joins TRBV9 and TRBJ1-2; 7 bases agree with TRBD1. CDR1 SGDLS and CDR2 YYNGEE come from the germline V gene. The CDR3 totals 16 residues. V lost 4 bases to trimming and J lost 4 bases; unmatched junction nucleotides: 13. CDR3 nucleotides: TGTGCCAGCAGCCCCTTTGACCGGACAGGCCGCTATGGCTACACCTTC. It encodes CASSPFDRTGRYGYTF.

The rearrangement links TRBV6-5 to TRBJ1-2, with a tentative D call TRBD1 (5 bases). CDR3 length: 12 residues. CDR1 is MNHEY and CDR2 is SVGAGI in the germline V gene. V was cut by 6 bases and J by 8 bases, with 13 bases left in between. CDR3: CASRDGGRGYTF. CDR3 in DNA: TGTGCCAGCAGGGACGGGGGTAGGGGCTACACCTTC.

This clonotype was counted between two and nine times. CDR3 DNA sequence: TGTGCCAGCAGTTTATCGATAGGGGTTCAGGAGACCCAGTACTTC. This gives the protein CASSLSIGVQETQYF. The V and J genes are TRBV27 and TRBJ2-5, with a possible D match to TRBD1 (5 bases). Germline values: CDR1 MNHEY, CDR2 SMNVEV (reference sequence). V lost 0 bases, J lost 5 bases, and 13 bases lay in between. The CDR3 loop spans 15 amino acids.

V usage is TRBV7-9 and J usage is TRBJ2-5; D is uncertain. CDR1 SEHNR and CDR2 FQNEAQ come from the germline V gene (reference sequence). With 1 base removed from V and 1 base from J, the gap between germline ends came to 7 bases. This CDR3 is built from 14 residues. CDR3 amino acids: CASSLGRAQETQYF. CDR3 in DNA: TGTGCCAGCAGCTTAGGAAGGGCCCAAGAGACCCAGTACTTC.

The table lists this clonotype with a few counts. The V gene is TRBV7-9, the J gene TRBJ2-7; TRBD1 agrees at 7 bases. V trimming: 1 base; J trimming: 2 bases; junction bases outside the gene matches: 8. Germline V CDR1 and CDR2: SEHNR, FQNEAQ (reference sequence). CDR3 length: 16 residues. The CDR3: CASSLDRGRTPYEQYF. The CDR3 nucleotides are TGTGCCAGCAGCTTAGACAGGGGACGGACGCCCTACGAGCAGTACTTC.

This sequence joins TRBV6-5 and TRBJ1-1, with a possible D match to TRBD1 (6 bases). The CDR3 loop spans 16 amino acids. Trimming left V 0 bases short and J 6 bases short, with 17 bases between. Per germline, CDR1 MNHEY and CDR2 SVGAGI. CDR3 nucleotide sequence: TGTGCCAGCAGTTACTCGATCCTCGGGGGCTTGGCTGAAGCTTTCTTT. Its protein is CASSYSILGGLAEAFF.

This clonotype was picked up a small number of times. V is TRBV5-1 and J is TRBJ2-2; D call uncertain. Trimming shortened V by 0 bases and J by 0 bases, and 6 bases separated the two germline ends. Per germline, CDR1 SGHRS and CDR2 YFSETQ. This CDR3 comprises 15 residues. CDR3 coding DNA: TGCGCCAGCAGCTTGGCCAGTTCGAACACCGGGGAGCTGTTTTTT. It codes for CASSLASSNTGELFF.

The CDR3 reads CASRGQFFYEQYF. The CDR3 region has the DNA TGTGCCAGCAGAGGTCAGTTTTTCTACGAGCAGTACTTC. This chain joins TRBV28 and TRBJ2-7, with unresolved D. Germline-derived CDR1 and CDR2 are MDHEN and SYDVKM. Trimming removed 6 bases from V and 3 bases from J, with 12 bases in between. There are 13 residues in the CDR3.

The gene calls are TRBV12-3 or TRBV12-4 and TRBJ1-2; 7 positions agree with TRBD1. The V and J ends lost 10 bases and 2 bases, in that order; junction bases with no gene match: 7. This CDR3 is 13 amino acids long. The CDR3 region is CATQRDSNYGYTF. DNA for the CDR3: TGTGCCACCCAACGGGACAGCAACTATGGCTACACCTTC.

For this clonotype: A junction end diverges from the germline sequence, so it may reflect a read error. This rearrangement joins TRBV28 to TRBJ2-3; D could derive from TRBD1 or TRBD2 (5 bases each). CDR1 and CDR2 from the germline V gene are MDHEN and SYDVKM. CDR3 length equals 16 residues. The CDR3 here is CAGSFPGTPGADTQYF. The CDR3 DNA reads TGTGCCGGCAGTTTTCCCGGGACGCCAGGCGCAGATACGCAGTATTTT.

V is TRBV27 and J is TRBJ2-1; tentatively, D is TRBD1 (5 bases). CDR3 length: 14 amino acids. Germline V gene lookup returns CDR1 MNHEY and CDR2 SMNVEV (reference sequence). Trimming took 3 bases from V and 5 from J, leaving 11 bases between them. In DNA form, the CDR3 reads TGTGCCAGCAGTTTCGTGGGGCTTAACAATGAGCAGTTCTTC. Its protein product is CASSFVGLNNEQFF.

The sample holds many counts of this clonotype. The J gene is TRBJ2-3, the V gene TRBV20-1; TRBD2 matches at 10 bases. Germline-derived CDR1 and CDR2 are DFQATT and SNEGSKA (reference sequence). CDR3 size: 17 residues. The ends lost 3 bases at V and 1 base at J; junction bases unmatched: 10. The CDR3 DNA follows: TGCAGTGCTAGCAGTTACCTAGCGGGAGTTGGCACAGATACGCAGTATTTT. The encoded protein is CSASSYLAGVGTDTQYF.

The rearrangement uses TRBV27 and TRBJ2-3; the match to TRBD2 covers 9 bases. Per germline, CDR1 MNHEY and CDR2 SMNVEV (reference sequence). V shed 0 bases, J shed 4 bases, and the junction held 5 bases outside the gene matches. The CDR3 contains 16 residues. The CDR3 nucleotides are TGTGCCAGCAGTTTATCCGGCGGGAGGGGGGCAGATACGCAGTATTTT. Translation: CASSLSGGRGADTQYF.

The CDR3 nucleotides read TGTGCCAGCACCCAGAAGGAGTGGCAGAGATCGAACAATGAGCAGTTCTTC. It specifies CASTQKEWQRSNNEQFF. This chain connects TRBV9 to TRBJ2-1, with D unclear. The ends were cut back, 6 bases at V and 5 bases at J, with 24 bases in the middle. This CDR3 is built from 17 residues. Germline V gene sequence: CDR1 SGDLS, CDR2 YYNGEE.

CDR3: CASSQGLAAEQFF. In DNA form, the CDR3 reads TGTGCCAGCTCACAGGGACTAGCGGCTGAGCAGTTCTTC. The chain couples TRBV18 to TRBJ2-1, with 11 bases identical to TRBD2. Trimming removed 4 bases from V and 9 bases from J; junction bases left unmatched: 2. Germline CDR1 and CDR2: KGHSH and LQKENI. This CDR3 contains 13 residues.

The V gene is TRBV6-1, the J gene TRBJ2-7; the match to TRBD2 covers 9 bases. Losses at the gene ends were 5 bases for V and 11 bases for J; bases not matched to a gene: 7. This CDR3 spans 12 amino acids. Germline V gives CDR1 MNHNS, CDR2 SASEGT. The DNA for the CDR3 is TGTGCCAGCAGTCCCGGGACTAGCCTTAAGTACTTC. Translated, it gives CASSPGTSLKYF.

The chain combines TRBV9 with TRBJ2-7; a weak D match, TRBD1 (6 bases). The CDR3 loop spans 15 amino acids. CDR1 SGDLS and CDR2 YYNGEE come from the germline V gene. V lost 2 bases, J lost 7 bases, and 19 bases lay in between. CDR3 protein: CASSVATGPTWEQYF. The CDR3 bases are TGTGCCAGCAGCGTGGCTACAGGGCCAACCTGGGAGCAGTACTTC.

In its sample, this clonotype was seen a few times. The chain links TRBV7-9 to TRBJ2-6; D is unresolved. Between the trimmed V and J ends, which lost 5 bases and 0 bases, there was a span of 11 bases. Germline assignment: CDR1 SEHNR and CDR2 FQNEAQ (reference sequence). The CDR3 has 16 residues. The CDR3 coding sequence is TGTGCCAGCAGCCGTCTTGGGAACTCTGGGGCCAACGTCCTGACTTTC. Its protein product is CASSRLGNSGANVLTF.

The chain links TRBV5-1 to TRBJ2-1, with TRBD2 matching 13 bases. The trim removed 5 bases at V and 8 bases at J, leaving 13 bases unmatched. Per germline, CDR1 SGHRS and CDR2 YFSETQ. This CDR3 comprises 17 residues. The CDR3 loop is CASRLGLLAGGPDEQFF. Written as DNA, the CDR3 is TGCGCCAGCAGGCTGGGGTTACTAGCGGGAGGGCCCGATGAGCAGTTCTTC.

The chain couples TRBV20-1 to TRBJ1-2; TRBD1 aligns across 9 bases. V was pared by 0 bases and J by 3 bases, with 11 bases of the junction left unmatched. The germline CDR1 and CDR2 sequences are DFQATT and SNEGSKA (reference sequence). CDR3 size: 17 residues. This CDR3 is CSARDRDRVRKDYGYTF. The CDR3 coding sequence is TGCAGTGCTAGAGATCGGGACAGGGTGCGTAAAGACTATGGCTACACCTTC.

The chain joins TRBV5-1 to TRBJ2-3; D is unresolved. In germline, CDR1 is SGHRS, CDR2 YFSETQ. The germline V and J ends were trimmed by 6 bases and 2 bases, with 10 bases remaining between them. This CDR3 is 13 amino acids long. The DNA for the CDR3 is TGCGCCAGCACGGGCCAGCTCACAGATACGCAGTATTTT. As protein: CASTGQLTDTQYF. Full variable domain (missing parts from reference TRBV5-1 and TRBJ2-3): KAGVTQTPRYLIKTRGQQVTLSCSPISGHRSVSWYQQTPGQGLQFLFEYFSETQRNKGNFPGRFSGRQFSNSRSEMNVSTLELGDSALYLCASTGQLTDTQYFGPGTRLTVL.